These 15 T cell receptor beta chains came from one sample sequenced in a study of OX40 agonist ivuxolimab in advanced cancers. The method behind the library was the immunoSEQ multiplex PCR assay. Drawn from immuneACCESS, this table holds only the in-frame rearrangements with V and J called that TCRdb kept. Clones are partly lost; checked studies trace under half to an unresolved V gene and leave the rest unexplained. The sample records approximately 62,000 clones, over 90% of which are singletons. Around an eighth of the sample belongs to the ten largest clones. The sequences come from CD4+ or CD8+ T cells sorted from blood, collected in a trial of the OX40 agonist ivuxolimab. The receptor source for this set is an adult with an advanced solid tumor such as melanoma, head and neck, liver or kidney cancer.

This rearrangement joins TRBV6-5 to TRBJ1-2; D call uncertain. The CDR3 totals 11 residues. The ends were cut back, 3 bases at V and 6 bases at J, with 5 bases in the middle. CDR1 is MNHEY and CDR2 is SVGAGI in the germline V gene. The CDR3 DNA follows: TGTGCCAGCAGTTATCCGAATGGCTACACCTTC. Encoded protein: CASSYPNGYTF.

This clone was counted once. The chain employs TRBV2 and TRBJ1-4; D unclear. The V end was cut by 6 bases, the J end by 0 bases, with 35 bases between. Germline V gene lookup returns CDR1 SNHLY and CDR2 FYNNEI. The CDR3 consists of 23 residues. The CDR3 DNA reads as TGTGCCAGCAGGTGGTCGCGGAACGGTGGTGATGGTTGGTTACTTGCAACTAATGAAAAACTGTTTTTT. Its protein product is CASRWSRNGGDGWLLATNEKLFF.

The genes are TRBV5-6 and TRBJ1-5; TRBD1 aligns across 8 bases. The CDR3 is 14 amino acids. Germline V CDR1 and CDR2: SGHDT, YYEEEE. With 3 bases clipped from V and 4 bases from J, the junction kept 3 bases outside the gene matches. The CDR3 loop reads CASSYGQGNQPQHF. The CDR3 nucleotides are TGTGCCAGCAGCTACGGACAGGGTAATCAGCCCCAGCATTTT.

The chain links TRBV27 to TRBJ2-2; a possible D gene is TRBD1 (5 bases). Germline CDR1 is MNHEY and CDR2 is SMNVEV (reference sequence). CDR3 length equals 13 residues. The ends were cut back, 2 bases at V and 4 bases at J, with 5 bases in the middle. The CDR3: CASSLGATGELFF. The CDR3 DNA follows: TGTGCCAGCAGTTTAGGGGCCACCGGGGAGCTGTTTTTT.

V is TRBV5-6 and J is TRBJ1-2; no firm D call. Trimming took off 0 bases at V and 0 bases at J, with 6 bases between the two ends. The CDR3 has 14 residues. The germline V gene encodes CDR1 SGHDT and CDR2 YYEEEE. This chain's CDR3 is CASSLGSPNYGYTF. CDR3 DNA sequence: TGTGCCAGCAGCTTGGGCAGCCCTAACTATGGCTACACCTTC.

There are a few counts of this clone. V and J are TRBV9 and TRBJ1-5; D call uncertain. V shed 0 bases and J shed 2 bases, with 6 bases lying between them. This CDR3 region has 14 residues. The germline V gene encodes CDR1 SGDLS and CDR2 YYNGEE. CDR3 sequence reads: CASSVGYGNQPQHF. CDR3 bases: TGTGCCAGCAGCGTAGGTTATGGCAATCAGCCCCAGCATTTT.

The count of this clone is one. CDR3 amino acids: CASIGNTGELFF. Written as DNA, the CDR3 is TGTGCCAGCATAGGGAACACCGGGGAGCTGTTTTTT. The V gene is TRBV25-1, the J gene TRBJ2-2; no definite D call. V lost 7 bases and J lost 1, with 4 bases in between. In germline, CDR1 is MGHDK, CDR2 SYGVNS. The CDR3 is 12 amino acids.

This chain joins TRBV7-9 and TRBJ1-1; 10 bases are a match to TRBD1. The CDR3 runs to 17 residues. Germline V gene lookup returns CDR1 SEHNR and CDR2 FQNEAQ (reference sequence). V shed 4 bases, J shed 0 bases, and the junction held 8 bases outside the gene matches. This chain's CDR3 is CASSSRQGAFLNTEAFF. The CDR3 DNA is TGTGCCAGCAGCTCACGACAGGGGGCTTTCCTGAACACTGAAGCTTTCTTT. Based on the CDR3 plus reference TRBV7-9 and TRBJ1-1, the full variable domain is DTGVSQNPRHKITKRGQNVTFRCDPISEHNRLYWYRQTLGQGPEFLTYFQNEAQLEKSRLLSDRFSAERPKGSFSTLEIQRTEQGDSAMYLCASSSRQGAFLNTEAFFGQGTRLTVV.

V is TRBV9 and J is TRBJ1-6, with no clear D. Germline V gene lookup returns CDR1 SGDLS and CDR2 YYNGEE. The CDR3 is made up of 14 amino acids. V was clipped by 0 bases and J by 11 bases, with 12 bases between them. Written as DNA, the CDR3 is TGTGCCAGCAGCGTAGAGTCATCGATGCCACCCCTCCACTTT. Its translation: CASSVESSMPPLHF. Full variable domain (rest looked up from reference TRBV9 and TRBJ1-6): DSGVTQTPKHLITATGQRVTLRCSPRSGDLSVYWYQQSLDQGLQFLIQYYNGEERAKGNILERFSAQQFPDLHSELNLSSLELGDSALYFCASSVESSMPPLHFGNGTRLTVT.

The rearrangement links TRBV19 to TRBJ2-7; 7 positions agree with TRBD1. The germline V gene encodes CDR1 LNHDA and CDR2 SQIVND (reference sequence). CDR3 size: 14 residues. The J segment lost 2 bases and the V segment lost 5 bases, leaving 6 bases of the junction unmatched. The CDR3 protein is CASSVGQWAYEQYF. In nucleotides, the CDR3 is TGTGCCAGTAGTGTGGGACAGTGGGCCTACGAGCAGTACTTC. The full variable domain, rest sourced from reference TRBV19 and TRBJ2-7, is DGGITQSPKYLFRKEGQNVTLSCEQNLNHDAMYWYRQDPGQGLRLIYYSQIVNDFQKGDIAEGYSVSREKKESFPLTVTSAQKNPTAFYLCASSVGQWAYEQYFGPGTRLTVT.

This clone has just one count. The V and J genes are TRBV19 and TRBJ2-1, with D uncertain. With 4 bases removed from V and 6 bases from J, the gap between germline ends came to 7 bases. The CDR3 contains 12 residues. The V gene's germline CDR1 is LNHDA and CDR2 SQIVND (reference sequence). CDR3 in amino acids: CASSNAGNEQFF. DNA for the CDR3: TGTGCCAGTAGTAACGCAGGCAATGAGCAGTTCTTC. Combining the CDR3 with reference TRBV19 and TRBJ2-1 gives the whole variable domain DGGITQSPKYLFRKEGQNVTLSCEQNLNHDAMYWYRQDPGQGLRLIYYSQIVNDFQKGDIAEGYSVSREKKESFPLTVTSAQKNPTAFYLCASSNAGNEQFFGPGTRLTVL.

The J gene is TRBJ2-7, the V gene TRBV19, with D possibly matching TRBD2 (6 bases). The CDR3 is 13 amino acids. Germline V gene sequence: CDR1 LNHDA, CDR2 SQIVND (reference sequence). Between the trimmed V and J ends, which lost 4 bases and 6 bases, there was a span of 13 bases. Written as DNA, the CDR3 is TGTGCCAGTAGTACAAAGACTAGTGTCGAGCAGTACTTC. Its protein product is CASSTKTSVEQYF.

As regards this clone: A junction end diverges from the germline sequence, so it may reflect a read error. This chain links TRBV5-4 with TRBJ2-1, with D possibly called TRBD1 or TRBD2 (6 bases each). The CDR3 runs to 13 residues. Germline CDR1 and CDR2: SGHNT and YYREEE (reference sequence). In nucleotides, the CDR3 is TGCGCCAGCAGCACCCGGGGGCTACAGGAGCAGTTCTTC. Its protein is CASSTRGLQEQFF.

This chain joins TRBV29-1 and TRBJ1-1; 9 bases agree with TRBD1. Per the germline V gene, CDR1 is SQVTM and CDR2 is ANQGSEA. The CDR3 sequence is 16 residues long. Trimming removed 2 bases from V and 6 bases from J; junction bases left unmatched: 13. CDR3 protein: CSVELGQGPVSAEAFF. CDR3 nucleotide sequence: TGCAGCGTTGAATTGGGACAGGGACCGGTGAGTGCTGAAGCTTTCTTT.

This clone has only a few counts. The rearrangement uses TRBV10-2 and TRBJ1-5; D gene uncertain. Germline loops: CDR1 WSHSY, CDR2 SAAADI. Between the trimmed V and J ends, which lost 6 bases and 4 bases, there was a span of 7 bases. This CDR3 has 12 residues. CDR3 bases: TGCGCCAGCAGAGGAGGTAATCAGCCCCAGCATTTT. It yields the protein CASRGGNQPQHF.